One and the same sample provided the 14 T cell receptor beta chains below, sequenced in a study of blood T cell repertoires in COVID-19. Generated by immunoSEQ multiplex PCR, the TCRdb table keeps only in-frame clones and is missing some. Seen here are hundreds of thousands of clones, 75% to 85% observed once, and the top ten hold approximately 5%. Input material: peripheral blood. The receptors were gathered from a man between 45 and 60 years old with active or convalescent COVID-19.

V gene TRBV30 combines with J gene TRBJ1-4; D may be TRBD1 (5 bases). This CDR3 region has 14 residues. Per germline, CDR1 GTSNPN and CDR2 SVGIG (reference sequence). Trimming shortened V by 0 bases and J by 6 bases, and 11 bases separated the two germline ends. CDR3 nucleotide sequence: TGTGCCTGGAGTGTAGGGGCACAGTATGAAAAACTGTTTTTT. Its translation: CAWSVGAQYEKLFF.

The J gene is TRBJ2-2, the V gene TRBV4-1; possibly TRBD2 for D (5 bases). The CDR3 is 17 amino acids. Trimming left V 1 base short and J 5 bases short, with 17 bases between. In germline, CDR1 is MGHRA, CDR2 YSYEKL. The CDR3 DNA reads TGCGCCAGCAGCCAAGGGAGGTACAGCCTTCGTACCGGGGAGCTGTTTTTT. Translating it yields CASSQGRYSLRTGELFF.

The CDR3 nucleotides are TGTGCCAGCAGCCCACTGGGGACTAGCGGGAACGGTGAGCAGTTCTTC. Translated, it gives CASSPLGTSGNGEQFF. The chain is built from TRBV7-9 and TRBJ2-1, with TRBD2 identical over 13 bases. Germline V gene data show CDR1 as SEHNR and CDR2 as FQNEAQ (reference sequence). V shed 5 bases, J shed 9 bases, and the junction held 10 bases outside the gene matches. The CDR3 covers 16 residues.

This chain uses TRBV18 with TRBJ2-1; 7 bases align to TRBD2. V dropped 3 bases and J dropped 6; count of bases not matched to a gene: 8. Per the germline V gene, CDR1 is KGHSH and CDR2 is LQKENI. This CDR3 has 15 residues. CDR3 sequence (DNA): TGTGCCAGCTCACCGGGACTAAGGGCACCCAATGAGCAGTTCTTC. The encoded protein is CASSPGLRAPNEQFF.

The rearrangement links TRBV4-1 to TRBJ1-2; no firm D call. Deletions cut 0 bases from V and 8 bases from J, with 10 bases between. The length of the CDR3 is 13 residues. Germline loops: CDR1 MGHRA, CDR2 YSYEKL. The CDR3 spells CASSQDGGRGYTF. The CDR3 DNA is TGCGCCAGCAGCCAAGATGGAGGGAGGGGCTACACCTTC.

The genes are TRBV5-6 and TRBJ2-2; TRBD2 might be the D (6 bases). Germline V gives CDR1 SGHDT, CDR2 YYEEEE. The CDR3 spans 15 residues. Trimming pared 0 bases from V and 5 bases from J, leaving 11 bases between. The CDR3 spells CASSLVLAGTGELFF. CDR3 DNA sequence: TGTGCCAGCAGCTTGGTACTAGCAGGGACCGGGGAGCTGTTTTTT.

This clone has just one count. This rearrangement joins TRBV7-9 to TRBJ2-3; weak D call: TRBD2 (6 bases). The V and J ends lost 5 bases and 0 bases respectively, with 15 bases between them. Germline loops: CDR1 SEHNR, CDR2 FQNEAQ (reference sequence). CDR3 size: 16 residues. CDR3 bases: TGTGCCAGCAGCCCAAGCCCCGCGGGGAGCACAGATACGCAGTATTTT. Translated, it gives CASSPSPAGSTDTQYF.

The rearrangement joins TRBV7-2 to TRBJ1-2, with a tentative D call TRBD1 (6 bases). Between the trimmed V and J ends, which lost 2 bases and 2 bases, there was a span of 21 bases. Germline CDR1 is SGHTA and CDR2 is FQGNSA. The CDR3 totals 18 residues. The CDR3 protein is CASSLMGPGGGGNYGYTF. DNA of the CDR3: TGTGCCAGCAGCTTAATGGGCCCCGGCGGGGGGGGCAACTATGGCTACACCTTC.

The rearrangement uses TRBV9 and TRBJ1-1; 8 bases fit TRBD1. Trimming cost V 8 bases and J 5 bases; bases outside gene matches: 11. CDR1 is SGDLS, CDR2 YYNGEE, per germline. This CDR3 is built from 14 residues. Here the CDR3 DNA reads TGTGCCAGACAGGGGGGCCCCATACGGACTGAAGCTTTCTTT. This sequence encodes CARQGGPIRTEAFF.

The J gene is TRBJ1-2, the V gene TRBV5-4; 11 bases are a match to TRBD1. V lost 3 bases to trimming and J lost 5 bases; unmatched junction nucleotides: 6. Per the germline V gene, CDR1 is SGHNT and CDR2 is YYREEE (reference sequence). The CDR3 sequence is 15 residues long. The CDR3 sequence: CASSSEDRGLYGYTF. The CDR3 coding sequence is TGTGCCAGCAGCTCCGAGGACAGGGGGCTTTATGGCTACACCTTC.

This sequence joins TRBV4-1 and TRBJ2-7, with TRBD1 as a possible D gene (6 bases). Trimming removed 4 bases at V and 3 bases at J, with 10 bases between. This CDR3 contains 13 residues. Germline V CDR1 and CDR2: MGHRA, YSYEKL. The CDR3 DNA is TGCGCCAGCAGCCGGGACACCAACTACGAGCAGTACTTC. Translating gives CASSRDTNYEQYF.

In this sample, this clone turned up a few times. This CDR3 is CASSHPLAGGLSEQYF. The CDR3 DNA is TGCGCCAGCAGCCATCCCCTAGCGGGAGGATTGTCCGAGCAGTACTTC. The rearrangement joins TRBV4-1 to TRBJ2-7; 11 nucleotides line up with TRBD2. Germline values: CDR1 MGHRA, CDR2 YSYEKL. The CDR3 runs to 16 residues. After removal of 3 bases from V and 6 bases from J, the junction contained 10 bases not matched to a gene.

The rearrangement links TRBV5-5 to TRBJ2-5, with D unresolved. V lost 4 bases and J lost 1, with 11 bases in between. The CDR3 contains 14 residues. Germline values: CDR1 SGHKS, CDR2 YYEKEE (reference sequence). This chain's CDR3 is CASSRAGSQETQYF. CDR3 DNA: TGTGCCAGCAGCCGAGCCGGGTCCCAAGAGACCCAGTACTTC.

This clone was observed once. The genes are TRBV2 and TRBJ2-7, with D possibly matching TRBD1 (6 bases). CDR1 is SNHLY, CDR2 FYNNEI, per germline. V lost 6 bases and J 3 bases, leaving 9 bases between the germline ends. CDR3 length: 12 amino acids. The chain's CDR3 is CASRDSNYEQYF. The CDR3 nucleotides are TGTGCCAGCAGGGACAGCAACTACGAGCAGTACTTC.